Listed below are T cell receptor beta chains from one sample, sequenced in a study of blood T cells in healthy people across ages. TCRdb re-called the 5' RACE reads with MiXCR, one entry per CDR3 protein. Among some 1.4 million distinct CDR3 sequences, 40% to 50% were seen once, and the ten largest hold 7.9%. The sequenced sample was blood. Every receptor here comes from a woman between 18 and 30 years old in good health. Each CDR3 is given with its conserved first and last residue. Each record gives: V gene, CDR3 length, CDR3 protein.

v_call: TRBV12-3/TRBV12-4
cdr3_length: 13
cdr3_aa: CASLFRLNTEAFF

v_call: TRBV7-2
cdr3_length: 14
cdr3_aa: CASSFRDGPGEQFF

v_call: TRBV20-1
cdr3_length: 15
cdr3_aa: CSATLAGLATDTQYF

v_call: TRBV14
cdr3_length: 16
cdr3_aa: CASSQWAGLTQETQYF

v_call: TRBV28
cdr3_length: 15
cdr3_aa: CASLGPLEYQETQYF

v_call: TRBV9
cdr3_length: 17
cdr3_aa: CASSVGTSGSRTDTQYF

v_call: TRBV20-1
cdr3_length: 15
cdr3_aa: CSARDNRGGYNEQFF

v_call: TRBV28
cdr3_length: 13
cdr3_aa: CASSFGQVYEQFF

v_call: TRBV6-6
cdr3_length: 12
cdr3_aa: CASSRGDSPLHF

v_call: TRBV12-3/TRBV12-4
cdr3_length: 13
cdr3_aa: CASSPEGLTEAFF

v_call: TRBV20-1
cdr3_length: 15
cdr3_aa: CSARSNPGSQETQYF

v_call: TRBV15
cdr3_length: 16
cdr3_aa: CATSRDFPAPPYEQYF

v_call: TRBV20-1
cdr3_length: 17
cdr3_aa: CSATPIPGQRTYNEQFF

v_call: TRBV4-1
cdr3_length: 16
cdr3_aa: CASSHPSLAGMSEQYF

v_call: TRBV5-1
cdr3_length: 15
cdr3_aa: CASRLGPSGINEQYF

v_call: TRBV5-6
cdr3_length: 15
cdr3_aa: CASSPLDSQNTEAFF

v_call: TRBV20-1
cdr3_length: 13
cdr3_aa: CSARVEGRDEQYF

v_call: TRBV24-1
cdr3_length: 14
cdr3_aa: CATSWNGHANEQYF

v_call: TRBV12-3/TRBV12-4
cdr3_length: 15
cdr3_aa: CASTLGASSYNEQYF

v_call: TRBV7-9
cdr3_length: 14
cdr3_aa: CASSLLSGYNEQFF

v_call: TRBV2
cdr3_length: 15
cdr3_aa: CASSEGRRGANVPTF

v_call: TRBV20-1
cdr3_length: 16
cdr3_aa: CSAGGGSTLPNSPLHF

v_call: TRBV7-9
cdr3_length: 17
cdr3_aa: CASSLGGQGRLTYEQYF

v_call: TRBV12-3/TRBV12-4
cdr3_length: 13
cdr3_aa: CASTPRPRDTQYF

v_call: TRBV7-6
cdr3_length: 17
cdr3_aa: CASSLGTGRLSGYGYTF

v_call: TRBV4-1
cdr3_length: 14
cdr3_aa: CASSREEDVETQYF

v_call: TRBV3-1
cdr3_length: 15
cdr3_aa: CASTPGGTSYNEQFF

v_call: TRBV11-1
cdr3_length: 13
cdr3_aa: CASSLTGTEPQHF

v_call: TRBV2
cdr3_length: 16
cdr3_aa: CASKYGVGGLDQPQHF

v_call: TRBV9
cdr3_length: 14
cdr3_aa: CASSVVTGGGGYTF

v_call: TRBV5-1
cdr3_length: 14
cdr3_aa: CASSLEGPNTEAFF

v_call: TRBV6-5
cdr3_length: 14
cdr3_aa: CASSYSGGNEKLFF

v_call: TRBV5-1
cdr3_length: 16
cdr3_aa: CASSQNYGQINNEQFF

v_call: TRBV7-2
cdr3_length: 16
cdr3_aa: CASSLSGGGPYNEQYF

v_call: TRBV2
cdr3_length: 15
cdr3_aa: CASSEAYRAGDEQFF

v_call: TRBV20-1
cdr3_length: 17
cdr3_aa: CSARGPSASFYTGELFF

v_call: TRBV3-1
cdr3_length: 14
cdr3_aa: CASSHWTRGDGYTF

v_call: TRBV21-1
cdr3_length: 16
cdr3_aa: CASSKIPNHSYNEQFF

v_call: TRBV24-1
cdr3_length: 15
cdr3_aa: CATSDLTTENTEAFF

v_call: TRBV12-3/TRBV12-4
cdr3_length: 13
cdr3_aa: CASIKAGETEAFF

v_call: TRBV12-3/TRBV12-4
cdr3_length: 14
cdr3_aa: CAGSVHYPGEEQFF

v_call: TRBV7-9
cdr3_length: 12
cdr3_aa: CASSYPRDGYTF

v_call: TRBV20-1
cdr3_length: 14
cdr3_aa: CSAREGTDNSPLHF